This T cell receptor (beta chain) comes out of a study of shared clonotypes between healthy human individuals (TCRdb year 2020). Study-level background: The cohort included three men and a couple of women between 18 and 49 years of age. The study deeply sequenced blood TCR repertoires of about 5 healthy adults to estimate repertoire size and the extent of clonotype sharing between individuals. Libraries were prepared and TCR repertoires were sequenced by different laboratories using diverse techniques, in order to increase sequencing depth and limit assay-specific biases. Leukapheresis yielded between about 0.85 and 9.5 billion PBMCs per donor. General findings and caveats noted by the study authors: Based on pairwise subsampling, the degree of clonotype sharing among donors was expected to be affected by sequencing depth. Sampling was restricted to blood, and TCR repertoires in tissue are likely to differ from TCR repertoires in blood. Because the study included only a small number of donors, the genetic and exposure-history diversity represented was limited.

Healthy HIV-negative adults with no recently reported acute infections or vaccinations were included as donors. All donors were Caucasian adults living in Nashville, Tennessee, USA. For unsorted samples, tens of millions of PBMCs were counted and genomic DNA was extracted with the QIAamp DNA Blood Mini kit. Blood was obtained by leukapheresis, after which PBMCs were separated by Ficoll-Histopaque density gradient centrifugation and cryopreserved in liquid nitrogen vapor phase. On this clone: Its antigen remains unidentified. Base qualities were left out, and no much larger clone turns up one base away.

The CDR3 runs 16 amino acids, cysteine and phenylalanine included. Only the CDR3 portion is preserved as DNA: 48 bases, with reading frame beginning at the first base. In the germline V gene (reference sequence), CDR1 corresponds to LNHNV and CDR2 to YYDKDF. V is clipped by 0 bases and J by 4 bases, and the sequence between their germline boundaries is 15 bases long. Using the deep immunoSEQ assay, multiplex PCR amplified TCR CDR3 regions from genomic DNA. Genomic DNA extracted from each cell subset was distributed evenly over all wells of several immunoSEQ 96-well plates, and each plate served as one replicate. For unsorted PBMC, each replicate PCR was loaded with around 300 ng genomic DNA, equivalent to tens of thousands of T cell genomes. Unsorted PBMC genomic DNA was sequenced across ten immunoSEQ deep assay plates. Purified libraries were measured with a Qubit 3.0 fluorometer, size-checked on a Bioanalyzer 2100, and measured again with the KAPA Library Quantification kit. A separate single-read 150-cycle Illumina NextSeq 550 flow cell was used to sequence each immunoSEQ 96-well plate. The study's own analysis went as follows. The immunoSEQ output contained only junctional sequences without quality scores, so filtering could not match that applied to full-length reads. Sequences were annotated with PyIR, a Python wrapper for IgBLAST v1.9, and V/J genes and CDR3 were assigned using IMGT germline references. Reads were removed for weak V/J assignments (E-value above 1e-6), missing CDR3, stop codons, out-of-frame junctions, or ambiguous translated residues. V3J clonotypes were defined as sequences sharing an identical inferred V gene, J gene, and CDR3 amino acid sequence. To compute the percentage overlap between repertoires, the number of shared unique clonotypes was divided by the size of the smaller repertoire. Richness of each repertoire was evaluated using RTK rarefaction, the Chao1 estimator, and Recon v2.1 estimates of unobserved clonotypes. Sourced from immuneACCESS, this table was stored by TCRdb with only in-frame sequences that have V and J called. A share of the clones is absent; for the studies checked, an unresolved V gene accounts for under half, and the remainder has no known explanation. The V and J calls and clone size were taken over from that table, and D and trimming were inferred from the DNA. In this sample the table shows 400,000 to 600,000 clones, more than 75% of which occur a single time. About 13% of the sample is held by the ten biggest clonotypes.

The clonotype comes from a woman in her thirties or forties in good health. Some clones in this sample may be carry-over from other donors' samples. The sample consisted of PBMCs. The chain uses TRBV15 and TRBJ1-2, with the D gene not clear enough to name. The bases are TGTGCCACCAGCAGAGATCGGGGTTCGTCAGTCTATGGCTACACCTTC. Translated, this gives CATSRDRGSSVYGYTF.